This T cell receptor (beta chain) was documented in a study of T cells after yellow fever vaccination. Study summary: Fractions of limited cellularity were prepared by means of SMART-Seq v4 Ultra Low Input. Study results and caveats: Among primary-vaccination clones, most reappeared after the booster, at roughly 96% for CD4 and more than 85% for CD8. A small share of clonotypes appeared in both CD4 and CD8 compartments. Sorted repertoires could include abundant contaminating clonotypes from bulk cells.

Comment on this clonotype: As yet, its antigen is unknown.

TCRdb analysed the 5' RACE reads with MiXCR anew, one entry per CDR3 protein. The sample carries about 350,000 distinct CDR3 sequences, roughly 7.5% recorded once. The CDR3 is 14 amino acids. Between the trimmed V and J ends, which lost 5 bases and 13 bases, there was a span of 18 bases. The source material was PBMCs, sampled more than 40 days after the first yellow fever vaccination. The receptor was derived from a young man who received the YFV17D yellow fever vaccine. The chain uses TRBV12-3 or TRBV12-4 and TRBJ1-6; the D gene is possibly TRBD1 (5 bases). The DNA for the CDR3 is TGTGCCAGCAGTCCTGGGACCGCGCTACCCCCCCTCCACTTT. This encodes CASSPGTALPPLHF.